Below are 25 T cell receptor beta chains sequenced from a single sample in a study of OX40 agonist ivuxolimab in advanced cancers. The data were produced by immunoSEQ multiplex PCR, yet TCRdb's version contains in-frame clones alone and is incomplete. In the table there are around 27,000 clones, roughly 83% of which are singletons. Sequences were derived from CD4+ or CD8+ T cells sorted from blood, sampled in a trial of the OX40 agonist ivuxolimab. The receptor set was obtained from an adult with an advanced solid tumor such as melanoma, head and neck, liver or kidney cancer.

CDR3 bases: TGTGCCAGTAGTATATTGGGGGTTTCCTACAATGAGCAGTTCTTC. It encodes CASSILGVSYNEQFF. This chain uses TRBV19 with TRBJ2-1, with D perhaps matching TRBD1 or TRBD2 (5 bases each). The V gene lost 2 bases and the J gene lost 1 base, with 9 bases spanning the gap. CDR3 length equals 15 residues. The germline CDR1 and CDR2 sequences are LNHDA and SQIVND (reference sequence).

CDR3 sequence: CASSLGSSYEQYF. The CDR3 bases are TGTGCCAGCAGCTTAGGCAGTTCCTACGAGCAGTACTTC. This rearrangement joins TRBV11-2 to TRBJ2-7; D is uncertain. Germline assignment: CDR1 SGHAT and CDR2 FQNNGV. The CDR3 runs to 13 residues. With 1 base removed from V and 1 base from J, the gap between germline ends came to 5 bases.

The chain carries TRBV5-4 and TRBJ2-7; TRBD1 matches 8 bases. This CDR3 region has 15 residues. V was clipped by 4 bases and J by 0 bases; unmatched bases: 6. The germline CDR1 and CDR2 sequences are SGHNT and YYREEE (reference sequence). The CDR3 protein is CASSASGTGSYEQYF. The DNA for the CDR3 is TGTGCCAGCAGCGCCTCCGGGACAGGCTCCTACGAGCAGTACTTC. Looking up the rest from reference TRBV5-4 and TRBJ2-7 gives the full variable domain: ETGVTQSPTHLIKTRGQQVTLRCSSQSGHNTVSWYQQALGQGPQFIFQYYREEENGRGNFPPRFSGLQFPNYSSELNVNALELDDSALYLCASSASGTGSYEQYFGPGTRLTVT.

The chain couples TRBV19 to TRBJ1-4; TRBD1 aligns across 7 bases. Looked up from germline, CDR1 is LNHDA and CDR2 is SQIVND (reference sequence). With V trimmed by 5 bases and J by 4 bases, 4 bases remained unmatched. CDR3 size: 14 residues. CDR3 sequence: CASSRQGLNEKLFF. The CDR3 DNA reads as TGTGCCAGTAGTCGACAGGGCCTTAATGAAAAACTGTTTTTT.

The chain combines TRBV5-4 with TRBJ1-1; 7 bases are a match to TRBD1. CDR1 is SGHNT and CDR2 is YYREEE in the germline V gene (reference sequence). V dropped 3 bases and J dropped 4; count of bases not matched to a gene: 9. The CDR3 extends over 15 amino acids. CDR3 region: CASSSDRAGSTEAFF. CDR3 DNA sequence: TGTGCCAGCAGCTCCGACAGGGCCGGGAGCACTGAAGCTTTCTTT.

This chain joins TRBV7-9 and TRBJ1-1; D is ambiguous. V was clipped by 5 bases and J by 6 bases, with 7 bases between them. CDR3 length: 11 amino acids. Germline V CDR1 and CDR2: SEHNR, FQNEAQ (reference sequence). In DNA form, the CDR3 reads TGTGCCAGCAGCCCGTACGCTGAAGCTTTCTTT. Amino acid sequence: CASSPYAEAFF.

The chain uses TRBV7-2 and TRBJ1-2; TRBD1 might be the D (6 bases). Germline CDR1 is SGHTA and CDR2 is FQGNSA. The CDR3 covers 18 residues. Trimming removed 5 bases from V and 0 bases from J, with 22 bases in between. As DNA, the CDR3 is TGTGCCAGCAGCACGATAGGGGGTACAGAGAAGGCTAACTATGGCTACACCTTC. Translation: CASSTIGGTEKANYGYTF. Supplemented by reference TRBV7-2 and TRBJ1-2, the full variable domain reads GAGVSQSPSNKVTEKGKDVELRCDPISGHTALYWYRQSLGQGLEFLIYFQGNSAPDKSGLPSDRFSAERTGGSVSTLTIQRTQQEDSAVYLCASSTIGGTEKANYGYTFGSGTRLTVV.

V and J are TRBV27 and TRBJ2-7; D not certain. The V end was cut by 5 bases, the J end by 2 bases, with 10 bases between. This CDR3 region has 13 residues. Germline assignment: CDR1 MNHEY and CDR2 SMNVEV (reference sequence). The CDR3 DNA sequence: TGTGCCAGCAGTCATGGGCCCCCCTACGAGCAGTACTTC. It translates to CASSHGPPYEQYF.

V usage is TRBV28 and J usage is TRBJ1-2; no clear D gene. This CDR3 is 13 amino acids long. Trimming took 4 bases from V and 6 from J, leaving 12 bases between them. Germline CDR1 reads MDHEN; CDR2 reads SYDVKM. CDR3 in DNA: TGTGCCAGCAGTTATGGGCTGAGGGATGGCTACACCTTC. This sequence encodes CASSYGLRDGYTF.

V and J are TRBV28 and TRBJ2-2; TRBD1 matches at 10 bases. This CDR3 region has 17 residues. Germline V gene data show CDR1 as MDHEN and CDR2 as SYDVKM. The J segment lost 5 bases and the V segment lost 3 bases, leaving 9 bases of the junction unmatched. CDR3 sequence (DNA): TGTGCCAGCAGTTTGGTTACGGGACAGGGGTGGACCGGGGAGCTGTTTTTT. Translating gives CASSLVTGQGWTGELFF.

The chain combines TRBV30 with TRBJ1-1; TRBD1 might be the D (5 bases). Trimming cost V 1 base and J 0 bases, with 9 bases left between them. The CDR3 is made up of 14 amino acids. The V gene's germline CDR1 is GTSNPN and CDR2 SVGIG (reference sequence). As DNA, the CDR3 is TGTGCCTGGAGTGAGGACACCTTGAACACTGAAGCTTTCTTT. This gives the protein CAWSEDTLNTEAFF.

V is TRBV28 and J is TRBJ2-5; possibly TRBD1 for D (6 bases). The germline CDR1 and CDR2 sequences are MDHEN and SYDVKM. V dropped 5 bases and J dropped 1 base, with 14 bases sitting between them. The CDR3 consists of 15 residues. CDR3 sequence: CASSPLMDSQETQYF. As DNA, the CDR3 is TGTGCCAGCAGTCCTCTAATGGACAGCCAAGAGACCCAGTACTTC.

This clone is medium-sized. The chain combines TRBV7-9 with TRBJ2-3; D not resolved. V lost 2 bases, J lost 6 bases, and 15 bases lay in between. The germline V gene encodes CDR1 SEHNR and CDR2 FQNEAQ (reference sequence). The CDR3 is 15 amino acids. CDR3 bases: TGTGCCAGCAGCTTACCGACCGGGCCGACGGATACGCAGTATTTT. It is translated as CASSLPTGPTDTQYF.

The genes are TRBV5-4 and TRBJ2-1; D is unclear. CDR3 length equals 14 residues. Germline V gene sequence: CDR1 SGHNT, CDR2 YYREEE (reference sequence). Between the trimmed V and J ends, which lost 4 bases and 6 bases, there was a span of 14 bases. The CDR3 sequence is CASSAPIEGNEQFF. The CDR3 DNA reads as TGTGCCAGCAGCGCCCCAATAGAAGGCAATGAGCAGTTCTTC.

This clone was detected only a few times. The chain links TRBV5-1 to TRBJ1-2; D perhaps matches TRBD1 (5 bases). The V and J ends lost 0 bases and 5 bases respectively, with 14 bases between them. CDR3 length equals 15 residues. Germline values: CDR1 SGHRS, CDR2 YFSETQ. CDR3 sequence: CASSLAGTQYYGYTF. The CDR3 DNA reads as TGCGCCAGCAGCTTGGCCGGGACCCAGTATTATGGCTACACCTTC.

The V gene is TRBV4-3, the J gene TRBJ2-2; 10 nucleotides line up with TRBD1. This CDR3 contains 16 residues. V lost 1 base, J lost 5 bases, and 4 bases stayed unmatched. CDR1 and CDR2 from the germline V gene are LGHNA and YSLEER. The CDR3 DNA is TGCGCCAGCAGCCAAGTATGGGACAGGGGAACCGGGGAGCTGTTTTTT. Protein: CASSQVWDRGTGELFF.

The chain joins TRBV27 to TRBJ2-7; D call uncertain. V gave up 5 bases and J gave up 0 bases, with 8 bases separating them. The CDR3 extends over 13 amino acids. CDR1 MNHEY and CDR2 SMNVEV come from the germline V gene (reference sequence). CDR3 residues: CASSLSASYEQYF. CDR3 DNA: TGTGCCAGCAGTCTCTCCGCCTCCTACGAGCAGTACTTC.

Worth noting for this clone: A read error may account for a junction end that differs from germline. The chain employs TRBV7-9 and TRBJ2-5, with 10 bases matching TRBD2. There are 16 residues in the CDR3. CDR1 and CDR2 (germline): SEHNR, FQNEAQ (reference sequence). This chain's CDR3 is CASSLRGLATGESQYF. The CDR3 region has the DNA TGTGCCAGCAGCTTAAGGGGACTAGCGACGGGGGAGAGCCAGTACTTC.

The CDR3 coding sequence is TGCGCCAGCAGCCAAGAGGGGGGGCAAGAGACCCAGTACTTC. Residues: CASSQEGGQETQYF. The V gene is TRBV4-1, the J gene TRBJ2-5, with 7 bases identical to TRBD2. The CDR3 contains 14 residues. CDR1 and CDR2 from the germline V gene are MGHRA and YSYEKL. V was clipped by 0 bases and J by 2 bases; unmatched bases: 0.

The chain has TRBV30 and TRBJ1-2, with D possibly being TRBD1 (5 bases). The germline V gene has CDR1 GTSNPN and CDR2 SVGIG (reference sequence). The CDR3 loop spans 12 amino acids. Trimming removed 3 bases from V and 7 bases from J, with 12 bases in between. Here the CDR3 reads CAWSTQGSGYTF. The CDR3 nucleotides read TGTGCCTGGAGCACCCAGGGATCTGGCTACACCTTC.

This clone was seen only a few times. CDR3 nucleotides: TGTGCCTGGAGTGTAGGGGTGGGCACTGAAGCTTTCTTT. Translating it yields CAWSVGVGTEAFF. The chain recombines TRBV30 with TRBJ1-1; tentatively, D is TRBD1 (5 bases). Germline-derived CDR1 and CDR2 are GTSNPN and SVGIG (reference sequence). Trimming pared 0 bases from V and 4 bases from J, leaving 9 bases between. The CDR3 has 13 residues.

The chain joins TRBV2 to TRBJ2-3, with TRBD1 identical over 9 bases. The CDR3 covers 17 residues. Germline CDR1 is SNHLY and CDR2 is FYNNEI. After removal of 2 bases from V and 2 bases from J, the junction contained 8 bases not matched to a gene. The CDR3 region has the DNA TGTGCCAGCAGTGAAATTCTGACAGGGGGGCTCACAGATACGCAGTATTTT. Protein: CASSEILTGGLTDTQYF. The full variable domain, its missing parts supplied by reference TRBV2 and TRBJ2-3, is EPEVTQTPSHQVTQMGQEVILRCVPISNHLYFYWYRQILGQKVEFLVSFYNNEISEKSEIFDDQFSVERPDGSNFTLKIRSTKLEDSAMYFCASSEILTGGLTDTQYFGPGTRLTVL.

The genes are TRBV13 and TRBJ2-2; no reliable D call. Trimming removed 4 bases at V and 4 bases at J, with 13 bases between. The CDR3 totals 15 residues. CDR1 is PRHDT and CDR2 is FYEKMQ in the germline V gene (reference sequence). The CDR3 reads CASSSWATFTGELFF. The CDR3 DNA sequence: TGTGCCAGCAGCTCGTGGGCTACTTTCACCGGGGAGCTGTTTTTT. Full variable domain (remainder filled in from reference TRBV13 and TRBJ2-2): AAGVIQSPRHLIKEKRETATLKCYPIPRHDTVYWYQQGPGQDPQFLISFYEKMQSDKGSIPDRFSAQQFSDYHSELNMSSLELGDSALYFCASSSWATFTGELFFGEGSRLTVL.

The chain joins TRBV7-9 to TRBJ2-5, with a possible D match to TRBD2 (5 bases). Germline V gene lookup returns CDR1 SEHNR and CDR2 FQNEAQ (reference sequence). Trimming took off 8 bases at V and 5 bases at J, with 18 bases between the two ends. The CDR3 length is 14 residues. The DNA of the CDR3 is TGTGCCAGCGGCCGGGCCCTCCGAGGGGAGACCCAGTACTTC. This translates into CASGRALRGETQYF.

The chain joins TRBV18 to TRBJ2-5, with D possibly matching TRBD1 (6 bases). V lost 2 bases to trimming and J lost 4 bases, with 17 bases between them. Germline assignment: CDR1 KGHSH and CDR2 LQKENI. CDR3 length equals 16 residues. CDR3 in amino acids: CASSPYGTSKGETQYF. CDR3 bases: TGTGCCAGCTCACCATACGGGACATCCAAGGGAGAGACCCAGTACTTC.